The clone carrying this TCR beta chain occurred many times. Its matching antigen is unknown. From the germline J gene comes the end of the CDR3, since the read stops 3 residues before it. The source of the sample is a study of T cell clonality in common variable immunodeficiency. The assay was immunoSEQ multiplex PCR, and TCRdb's table has in-frame clones only and misses some. This sample carries about 35,000 clones and no singletons, and roughly 3% goes to the top ten. The study's findings and limits: The cause of increased CVID clonality remains unclear without subpopulation sequencing. Compared with controls, CVID subjects had fewer shared TCRbeta clones.

The V segment lost 6 bases and the J segment 3 bases; nucleotides outside the gene matches: 7. Germline CDR1 and CDR2: SQVTM and ANQGSEA. The CDR3 has 15 residues. Sequenced: peripheral blood mononuclear cells. The TCR originated in a person aged 18 to 70 in good health. The J gene is TRBJ2-1, the V gene TRBV29-1; 11 nucleotides match TRBD2. Partial CDR3 DNA: TGCAGCGTCCGCGCCGGGACTAGCGGCTACAATGAG. Its translation is CSVRAGTSGYNE. The complete CDR3 protein is CSVRAGTSGYNEQFF.